This is a list of T cell receptor beta chains from one sample in a study of human T cells and chemical hapten exposure. From the RACE reads, TCRdb called clonotypes with MiXCR, one entry per CDR3 protein. The sample holds roughly 97,000 distinct CDR3 sequences, roughly 27% seen once. Material: whole blood, obtained in connection with sensitization to the hapten diphenylcyclopropenone (DPC). These receptors were obtained from a man aged 40-50 years with alopecia areata. Some clones in this sample may be carry-over from other donors' samples. Each CDR3 is given with its conserved first and last residue. The order of the fields is D gene, V gene, J gene, clone size, CDR3 DNA, CDR3 protein. A D gene is named only where the DNA matches it firmly. The size field is filled for only some rows; it gives once, few, many or a size class.

-	TRBV12-3/TRBV12-4	TRBJ1-6	-	TGTGCCAGCAGCCCCCACGTAGGGGGTTCACCCCTCCACTTT	CASSPHVGGSPLHF
TRBD1	TRBV7-3	TRBJ2-6	-	TGTGCCAGCAGCTCGACAGGGTATCCCAGCTCTGGGGCCAACGTCCTGACTTTC	CASSSTGYPSSGANVLTF
-	TRBV7-9	TRBJ2-3	few	TGTGCCAGCAGCCACATACAGACTAGCACAGATACGCAGTATTTT	CASSHIQTSTDTQYF
TRBD2	TRBV20-1	TRBJ2-5	-	TGCAGTGCTACAGGACTAGCGGGATGGGAGACCCAGTACTTC	CSATGLAGWETQYF
-	TRBV14	TRBJ1-1	few	TGTGCCAGCAGCCAAGATTTGGCAGGGGAAGCTTTCTTT	CASSQDLAGEAFF
TRBD2	TRBV19	TRBJ2-1	-	TGTGCCAGTAGTCCCCGATCGACAGCGGGAGGGCGAGTTGGGGAGCAGTTCTTC	CASSPRSTAGGRVGEQFF
-	TRBV7-9	TRBJ1-5	few	TGTGCCAGCACCTCACGAGGGGGTCAGCCCCAGCATTTT	CASTSRGGQPQHF
-	TRBV28	TRBJ1-3	-	TGTGCCAGCAGCCCGACAGACTCTGGAAACACCATATATTTT	CASSPTDSGNTIYF
-	TRBV30	TRBJ1-1	-	TGTGCCTGGAGTCGGGAGTGTGGGGGCGAAGCTTTCTTT	CAWSRECGGEAFF
-	TRBV15	TRBJ2-1	-	TGTGCCACCAGCCTTCCAGGGCGGAGTTTGGGTGAGCAGTTCTTC	CATSLPGRSLGEQFF
-	TRBV6-6	TRBJ2-1	few	TGTGCCAGCAGCCAGGGATTTAACAATGAGCAGTTCTTC	CASSQGFNNEQFF
-	TRBV7-2	TRBJ2-7	-	TGTGCCAGCAGCTGGGACGGCTCCTACGAGCAGTACTTC	CASSWDGSYEQYF
-	TRBV7-9	TRBJ1-1	-	TGTGCCAGCTCCCAGGCCCAGGGACCTGACACTGAAGCTTTCTTT	CASSQAQGPDTEAFF
TRBD2	TRBV20-1	TRBJ2-7	-	TGCAGTGCTAGGAAGGCGGGGGGCGAGCAGTACTTC	CSARKAGGEQYF